Only a few counts were recorded for the clone carrying this TCR beta chain. The data were taken from a study of technical replicates of blood from a few donors. The CDR3 covers 14 residues. V lost 7 bases and J lost 2; bases outside the gene matches: 5. CDR1 and CDR2 (germline): SNHLY, FYNNEI. Assay used: immunoSEQ multiplex PCR; TCRdb lists only in-frame clones, some missing. This table has some 56,000 clones, 90% to 95% appearing once. The chain carries TRBV2 and TRBJ2-4; TRBD2 matches at 7 bases. This TCR was recovered from a human donor in good health. Some clones in this sample may be carry-over from other donors' samples. Sequenced material: PBMCs. This CDR3 reads CASTPGGTKNIQYF. CDR3 DNA sequence: TGTGCCAGCACCCCGGGGGGAACCAAAAACATTCAGTACTTC.